Reported below is one T cell receptor (beta chain). No antigen is known for it. The junction does not match germline at one end; this may be a read error. The sample originates from a study of T cells in Graves' hyperthyroidism and ophthalmopathy. Notes on the study in general: Appearing also in blood were most of the thyroid clonotypes expanded above 0.001. A model built on 13 V-J features separated ophthalmopathy from stable hyperthyroidism.

RNA transcripts gave rise to amplified TCR beta CDR3 regions. The study used the HTBI primer set for a first-round RT-PCR of the TCR CDR3. TCRdb ran MiXCR on the multiplex PCR reads and lists one entry per CDR3 protein. Here the sample spans hundreds of thousands of distinct CDR3 sequences, less than 15% being singletons. The sequence derives from a woman aged 18-29 years with Graves' hyperthyroidism. Sample: blood.

The CDR3 region is CASSQDPLIGGQETQYF. In nucleotides, the CDR3 is TGCGCCAGCAGCCAAGATCCCCTTATTGGAGGTCAAGAGACCCAGTACTTC. The rearrangement joins TRBV11-2 to TRBJ2-5; D may be TRBD2 (5 bases). The CDR3 is 17 residues long. Germline CDR1 SGHAT, CDR2 FQNNGV. Complete variable domain (other parts from reference TRBV11-2 and TRBJ2-5): EAGVAQSPRYKIIEKRQSVAFWCNPISGHATLYWYQQILGQGPKLLIQFQNNGVVDDSQLPKDRFSAERLKGVDSTLKIQPAKLEDSAVYLCASSQDPLIGGQETQYFGPGTRLLVL.